The source of this T cell receptor (beta chain) is a study of blood T cell repertoires in COVID-19. Original processing notes: Reference gene primers were amplified, and this amplification served to estimate nucleated cell counts. The table came from immunoSEQ multiplex PCR; TCRdb's copy has only in-frame clones and leaves some out. V and J calls plus clone size are reproduced from that table; the DNA served to infer D and trimming. The data show fewer than 200,000 clones, about four fifths seen once. The CDR3 totals 15 residues. In germline, CDR1 is MDHEN, CDR2 SYDVKM. V was pared by 5 bases and J by 6 bases, with 11 bases of the junction left unmatched.

The sequence came from a man between 60 and 75 years old who had recovered from COVID-19. The specimen sequenced was PBMCs or T cells enriched from blood (not recorded which). J is TRBJ2-7 and V is TRBV28; TRBD2 matches 9 bases. CDR3 bases: TGTGCCAGCAGTGACCTGACTAGCGGAAAGGGCGAGCAGTACTTC. Its protein is CASSDLTSGKGEQYF.